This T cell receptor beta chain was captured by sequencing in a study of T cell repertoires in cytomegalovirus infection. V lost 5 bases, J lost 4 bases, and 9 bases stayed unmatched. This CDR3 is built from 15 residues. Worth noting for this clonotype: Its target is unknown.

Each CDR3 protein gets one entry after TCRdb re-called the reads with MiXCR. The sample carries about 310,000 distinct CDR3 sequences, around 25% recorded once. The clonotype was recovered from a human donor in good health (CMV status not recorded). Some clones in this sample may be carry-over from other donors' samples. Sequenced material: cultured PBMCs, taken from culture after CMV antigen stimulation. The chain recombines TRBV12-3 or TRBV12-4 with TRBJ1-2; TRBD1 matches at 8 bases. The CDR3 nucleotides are TGTGCCAGCAGTATAACAGGGGGACCCCTCTATGGCTACACCTTC. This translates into CASSITGGPLYGYTF.